Following are 12 T cell receptor beta chains from one sample sequenced in a study of early T cells in non-severe SARS-CoV-2 infection. MiXCR, run by TCRdb on the 5' RACE reads, gives a single entry per CDR3 protein. The table records approximately 66,000 distinct CDR3 sequences, under 15% of them present only once. The specimen was whole blood. The receptor source for this set is an adult who was a healthcare worker with PCR-confirmed SARS-CoV-2 infection or an uninfected control (not recorded which).

This clonotype appeared many times. The V call is TRBV6-1, the J call TRBJ2-3; D may be TRBD1 or TRBD2 (5 bases each). Germline CDR1 MNHNS, CDR2 SASEGT. This CDR3 region has 16 residues. The ends were cut back, 4 bases at V and 0 bases at J, with 14 bases in the middle. The chain's CDR3 is CASSGGRDPSTDTQYF. CDR3 DNA: TGTGCCAGCAGTGGAGGAAGGGACCCTAGCACAGATACGCAGTATTTT.

This clonotype has at least ten counts. The chain recombines TRBV7-2 with TRBJ2-2; 7 bases are a match to TRBD1. CDR1 SGHTA and CDR2 FQGNSA come from the germline V gene. V lost 5 bases and J lost 8; bases outside the gene matches: 5. The CDR3 contains 13 residues. CDR3 sequence reads: CASSARQGGELFF. The CDR3 DNA reads TGTGCCAGCAGCGCCCGACAGGGAGGGGAGCTGTTTTTT. The complete variable domain, with remaining parts taken from reference TRBV7-2 and TRBJ2-2, reads GAGVSQSPSNKVTEKGKDVELRCDPISGHTALYWYRQSLGQGLEFLIYFQGNSAPDKSGLPSDRFSAERTGGSVSTLTIQRTQQEDSAVYLCASSARQGGELFFGEGSRLTVL.

The sample holds one count of this clonotype. CDR3 protein: CASSVVFRSDTQYF. The CDR3 bases are TGTGCCAGCAGCGTAGTTTTTCGCTCAGATACGCAGTATTTT. The chain recombines TRBV9 with TRBJ2-3; D is unclear. The CDR3 is 14 residues long. The V gene lost 0 bases and the J gene lost 4 bases, with 9 bases spanning the gap. Looked up from germline, CDR1 is SGDLS and CDR2 is YYNGEE.

This clonotype was detected many times. The J gene is TRBJ1-6, the V gene TRBV6-5; TRBD1 aligns across 7 bases. This CDR3 is 15 amino acids long. V shed 4 bases, J shed 10 bases, and the junction held 10 bases outside the gene matches. CDR1 MNHEY and CDR2 SVGAGI come from the germline V gene. Written as DNA, the CDR3 is TGTGCCAGCAGTTGGGAAGGGGGCCCTGGCTCACCCCTCCACTTT. This translates into CASSWEGGPGSPLHF.

This clonotype was observed a handful of times. V and J are TRBV12-3 or TRBV12-4 and TRBJ2-1; D remains ambiguous. V was cut by 6 bases and J by 2 bases, with 11 bases left in between. The length of the CDR3 is 14 residues. The CDR3 nucleotides read TGTGCCAGCAGGAAGACGGAGACCTACAATGAGCAGTTCTTC. Translated: CASRKTETYNEQFF.

This clonotype has ten or more counts. The V and J genes are TRBV12-3 or TRBV12-4 and TRBJ2-5; 9 nucleotides align to TRBD1. The CDR3 consists of 14 residues. The junction had 6 bases not matched to a gene; V was cut back by 5 bases and J by 5 bases. CDR3 coding DNA: TGTGCCAGCAGTCCTACAGGGGGCGGGGAGACCCAGTACTTC. Amino acids: CASSPTGGGETQYF.

This clonotype was counted at least ten times. J is TRBJ2-7 and V is TRBV5-1; no clear D. Per the germline V gene, CDR1 is SGHRS and CDR2 is YFSETQ. The CDR3 runs 11 residues. The ends were cut back, 2 bases at V and 7 bases at J, with 7 bases in the middle. The CDR3 spells CASSFLGEQYF. The CDR3 DNA reads TGCGCCAGCAGCTTTCTGGGGGAGCAGTACTTC.

CDR3 sequence (DNA): TGCAGTCCGAAGTCCCTTGCGGGACCGAACTACAATGAGCAGTTCTTC. This gives the protein CSPKSLAGPNYNEQFF. The chain carries TRBV20-1 and TRBJ2-1, with D perhaps TRBD2 (6 bases). The V end was cut by 8 bases, the J end by 3 bases, with 23 bases between. Per germline, CDR1 DFQATT and CDR2 SNEGSKA (reference sequence). There are 16 residues in the CDR3.

The gene calls are TRBV20-1 and TRBJ2-3; 8 bases are shared with TRBD2. The ends lost 6 bases at V and 5 bases at J; junction bases unmatched: 19. Germline V gene sequence: CDR1 DFQATT, CDR2 SNEGSKA (reference sequence). This CDR3 contains 17 residues. The CDR3 coding sequence is TGCAGTGCCCCAGAACCGCTAGCGGGTAAAATCGTAGATACGCAGTATTTT. Residues: CSAPEPLAGKIVDTQYF.

In its sample, this clonotype was seen many times. Germline and junction disagree at one end, which may indicate a read error. The chain couples TRBV7-9 to TRBJ2-1, with 10 bases identical to TRBD2. Germline V gives CDR1 SEHNR, CDR2 FQNEAQ (reference sequence). CDR3 length: 11 residues. In nucleotides, the CDR3 is TGTGCCAGCAGCTTAGGACTAGCGGGCCGCTTC. Translating gives CASSLGLAGRF.

Many counts were recorded for this clonotype. The chain links TRBV2 to TRBJ2-5; D is perhaps TRBD2 (5 bases). CDR3 length: 15 amino acids. V lost 2 bases, J lost 7 bases, and 17 bases lay in between. Germline-derived CDR1 and CDR2 are SNHLY and FYNNEI. The CDR3 coding sequence is TGTGCCAGCAGTGAAAAGGAACTAGGCATAGGGACCCAGTACTTC. It translates to CASSEKELGIGTQYF. The full variable domain, in which reference TRBV2 and TRBJ2-5 provide the parts outside the CDR3, is EPEVTQTPSHQVTQMGQEVILRCVPISNHLYFYWYRQILGQKVEFLVSFYNNEISEKSEIFDDQFSVERPDGSNFTLKIRSTKLEDSAMYFCASSEKELGIGTQYFGPGTRLLVL.

There are many counts of this clonotype. The chain is built from TRBV28 and TRBJ2-3; D is uncertain. The length of the CDR3 is 14 residues. Per germline, CDR1 MDHEN and CDR2 SYDVKM. V was clipped by 4 bases and J by 6 bases, with 14 bases between them. CDR3 loop: CASSSQTTVDTQYF. As DNA, the CDR3 is TGTGCCAGCAGTTCACAAACTACGGTGGATACGCAGTATTTT.